Following are 4 T cell receptor beta chains from one sample sequenced in a study of blood T cell repertoires in COVID-19. Some clones are missing from TCRdb's copy, which holds only in-frame ones; the method was immunoSEQ multiplex PCR. The sample has around 190,000 clones, 75% to 85% seen once; the top ten hold about 9.3%. Source material: PBMCs or T cells enriched from blood (not recorded which). The receptors were gathered from a man aged 40-49 years who had recovered from COVID-19.

CDR3 loop: CSVRLAAFGETQYF. The CDR3 DNA follows: TGCAGCGTTCGTCTAGCGGCCTTCGGGGAGACCCAGTACTTC. The chain uses TRBV29-1 and TRBJ2-5, with 7 nucleotides matching TRBD2. Unmatched junction bases numbered 11, after V lost 5 bases and J lost 5 bases. CDR1 is SQVTM and CDR2 is ANQGSEA in the germline V gene. CDR3 length: 14 amino acids.

V is TRBV6-5 and J is TRBJ1-6; D may be TRBD1 (5 bases). The CDR3 is 16 residues long. CDR1 is MNHEY, CDR2 SVGAGI, per germline. V dropped 0 bases and J dropped 7 bases, with 13 bases sitting between them. CDR3: CASSYSLGLGNSPLHF. CDR3 nucleotides: TGTGCCAGCAGTTACTCGCTGGGGCTCGGAAATTCACCCCTCCACTTT.

The sample holds many counts of this clone. The chain uses TRBV7-2 and TRBJ2-2; the D gene is possibly TRBD1 (5 bases). The CDR3 is made up of 16 amino acids. Germline V gives CDR1 SGHTA, CDR2 FQGNSA. The ends were cut back, 2 bases at V and 7 bases at J, with 17 bases in the middle. In DNA form, the CDR3 reads TGTGCCAGCAGCTTAAGTGGGGCCAGCGTTTTCGGGGAGCTGTTTTTT. It codes for CASSLSGASVFGELFF.

The V call is TRBV7-3, the J call TRBJ2-6, with 8 nucleotides matching TRBD1. Per germline, CDR1 SGHTA and CDR2 FQGTGA. The CDR3 runs to 15 residues. V lost 5 bases, J lost 2 bases, and 2 bases stayed unmatched. CDR3 DNA sequence: TGTGCCAGCAGCGCAGGGGGCACTGGGGCCAACGTCCTGACTTTC. Protein product: CASSAGGTGANVLTF.